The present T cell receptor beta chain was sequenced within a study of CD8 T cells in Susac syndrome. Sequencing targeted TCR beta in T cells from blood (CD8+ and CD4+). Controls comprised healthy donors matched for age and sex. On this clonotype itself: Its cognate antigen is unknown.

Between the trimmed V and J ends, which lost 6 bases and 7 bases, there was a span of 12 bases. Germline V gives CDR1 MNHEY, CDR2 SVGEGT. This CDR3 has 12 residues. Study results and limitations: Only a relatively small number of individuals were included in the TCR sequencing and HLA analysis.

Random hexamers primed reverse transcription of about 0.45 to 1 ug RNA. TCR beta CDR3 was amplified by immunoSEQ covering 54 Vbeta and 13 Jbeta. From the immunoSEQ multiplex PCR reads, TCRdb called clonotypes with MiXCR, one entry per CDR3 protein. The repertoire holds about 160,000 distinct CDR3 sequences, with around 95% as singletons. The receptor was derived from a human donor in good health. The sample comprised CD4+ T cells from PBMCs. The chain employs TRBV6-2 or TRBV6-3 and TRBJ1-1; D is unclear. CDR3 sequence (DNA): TGTGCCAGCAGCTTAAGGCGGATTGAAGCTTTCTTT. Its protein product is CASSLRRIEAFF.